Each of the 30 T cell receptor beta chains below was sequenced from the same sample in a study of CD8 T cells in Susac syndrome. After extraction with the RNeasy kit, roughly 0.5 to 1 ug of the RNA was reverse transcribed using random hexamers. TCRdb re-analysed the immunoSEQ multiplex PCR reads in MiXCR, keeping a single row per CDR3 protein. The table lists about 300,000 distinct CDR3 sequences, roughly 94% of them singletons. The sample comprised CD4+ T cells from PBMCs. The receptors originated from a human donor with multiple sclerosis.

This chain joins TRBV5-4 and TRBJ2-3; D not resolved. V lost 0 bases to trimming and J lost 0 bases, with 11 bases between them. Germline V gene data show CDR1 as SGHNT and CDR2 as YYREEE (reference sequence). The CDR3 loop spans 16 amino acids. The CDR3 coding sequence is TGTGCCAGCAGCTTGGACACAGACCCCAGCACAGATACGCAGTATTTT. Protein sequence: CASSLDTDPSTDTQYF.

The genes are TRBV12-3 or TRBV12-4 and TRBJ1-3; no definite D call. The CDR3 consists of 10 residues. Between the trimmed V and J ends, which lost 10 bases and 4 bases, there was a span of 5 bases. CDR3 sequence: CATGGNTIYF. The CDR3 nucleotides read TGTGCCACCGGGGGAAACACCATATATTTT.

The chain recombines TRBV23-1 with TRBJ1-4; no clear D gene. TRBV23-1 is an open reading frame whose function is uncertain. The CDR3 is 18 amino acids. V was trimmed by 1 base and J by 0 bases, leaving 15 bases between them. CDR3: CASSQFPASSSTNEKLFF. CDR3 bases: TGCGCCAGCAGTCAATTTCCAGCCTCCTCTTCAACTAATGAAAAACTGTTTTTT.

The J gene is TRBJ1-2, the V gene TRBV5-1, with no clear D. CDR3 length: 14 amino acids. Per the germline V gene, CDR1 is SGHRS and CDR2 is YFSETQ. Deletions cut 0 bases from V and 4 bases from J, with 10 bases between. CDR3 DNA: TGCGCCAGCAGCTTGGAGGTAGCAACCTATGGCTACACCTTC. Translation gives CASSLEVATYGYTF.

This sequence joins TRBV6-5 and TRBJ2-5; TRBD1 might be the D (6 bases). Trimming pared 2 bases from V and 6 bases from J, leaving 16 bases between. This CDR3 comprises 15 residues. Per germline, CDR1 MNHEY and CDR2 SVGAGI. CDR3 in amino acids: CASSYGGTGSKTQYF. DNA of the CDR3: TGTGCCAGCAGTTACGGGGGCACAGGCTCGAAGACCCAGTACTTC.

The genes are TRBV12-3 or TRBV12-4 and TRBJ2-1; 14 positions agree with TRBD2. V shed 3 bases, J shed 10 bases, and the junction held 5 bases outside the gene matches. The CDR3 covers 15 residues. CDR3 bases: TGTGCCAGCAGTTTGGGGACTAGCGGGAGACAGGAGCAGTTCTTC. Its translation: CASSLGTSGRQEQFF.

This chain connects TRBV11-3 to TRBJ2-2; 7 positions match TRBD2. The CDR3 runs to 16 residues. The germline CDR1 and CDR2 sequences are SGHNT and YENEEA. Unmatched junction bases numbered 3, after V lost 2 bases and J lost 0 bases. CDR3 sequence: CASSLRGSTNTGELFF. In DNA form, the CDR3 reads TGTGCCAGCAGCTTACGCGGGAGTACGAACACCGGGGAGCTGTTTTTT.

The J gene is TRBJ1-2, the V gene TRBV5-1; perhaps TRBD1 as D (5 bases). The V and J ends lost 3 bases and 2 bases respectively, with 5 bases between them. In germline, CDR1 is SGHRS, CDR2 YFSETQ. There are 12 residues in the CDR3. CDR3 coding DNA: TGCGCCAGCAGCTGGGACAACTATGGCTACACCTTC. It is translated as CASSWDNYGYTF.

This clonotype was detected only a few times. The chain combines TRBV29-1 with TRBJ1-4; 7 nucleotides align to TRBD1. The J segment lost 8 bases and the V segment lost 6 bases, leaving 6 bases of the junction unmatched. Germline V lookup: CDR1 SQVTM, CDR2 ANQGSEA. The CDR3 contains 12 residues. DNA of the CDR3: TGCAGCGTGGCTGGGACAGCAGAAAAACTGTTTTTT. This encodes CSVAGTAEKLFF.

CDR3: CASSFSPRGASNEQFF. Written as DNA, the CDR3 is TGTGCCAGCAGCTTTTCCCCCCGGGGGGCTAGCAATGAGCAGTTCTTC. The rearrangement joins TRBV7-2 to TRBJ2-1; the D gene is possibly TRBD2 (7 bases). This CDR3 is 16 amino acids long. Germline V gives CDR1 SGHTA, CDR2 FQGNSA. The V gene lost 3 bases and the J gene lost 6 bases, with 18 bases spanning the gap.

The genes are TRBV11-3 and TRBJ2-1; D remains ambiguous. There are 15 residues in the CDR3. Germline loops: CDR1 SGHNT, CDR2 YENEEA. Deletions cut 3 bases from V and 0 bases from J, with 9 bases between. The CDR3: CASSFVVSSYNEQFF. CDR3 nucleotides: TGTGCCAGCAGCTTCGTTGTGTCCTCCTACAATGAGCAGTTCTTC. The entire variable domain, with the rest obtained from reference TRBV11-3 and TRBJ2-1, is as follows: EAGVVQSPRYKIIEKKQPVAFWCNPISGHNTLYWYLQNLGQGPELLIRYENEEAVDDSQLPKDRFSAERLKGVDSTLKIQPAELGDSAVYLCASSFVVSSYNEQFFGPGTRLTVL.

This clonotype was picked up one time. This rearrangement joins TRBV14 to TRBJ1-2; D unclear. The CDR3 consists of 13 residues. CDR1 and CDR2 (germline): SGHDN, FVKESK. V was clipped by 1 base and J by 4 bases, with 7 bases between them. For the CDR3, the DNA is TGTGCCAGCAGCCAAGCTCGGCCCTATGGCTACACCTTC. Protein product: CASSQARPYGYTF. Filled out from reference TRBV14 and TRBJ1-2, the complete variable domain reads EAGVTQFPSHSVIEKGQTVTLRCDPISGHDNLYWYRRVMGKEIKFLLHFVKESKQDESGMPNNRFLAERTGGTYSTLKVQPAELEDSGVYFCASSQARPYGYTFGSGTRLTVV.

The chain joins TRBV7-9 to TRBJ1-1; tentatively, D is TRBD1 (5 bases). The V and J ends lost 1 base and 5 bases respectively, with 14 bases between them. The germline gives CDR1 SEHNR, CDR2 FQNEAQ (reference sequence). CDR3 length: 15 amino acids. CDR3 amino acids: CASSLDRFRRTEAFF. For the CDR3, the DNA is TGTGCCAGCAGCTTAGACAGGTTTCGCCGGACTGAAGCTTTCTTT. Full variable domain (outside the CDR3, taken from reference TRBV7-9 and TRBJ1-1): DTGVSQNPRHKITKRGQNVTFRCDPISEHNRLYWYRQTLGQGPEFLTYFQNEAQLEKSRLLSDRFSAERPKGSFSTLEIQRTEQGDSAMYLCASSLDRFRRTEAFFGQGTRLTVV.

CDR3 DNA sequence: TGCAGTGCTAGAGTCACGGCAGGGGCCCCGAGCTCCTATAATTCACCCCTCCACTTT. It yields the protein CSARVTAGAPSSYNSPLHF. V usage is TRBV20-1 and J usage is TRBJ1-6; D perhaps matches TRBD1 (6 bases). The CDR3 totals 19 residues. Germline CDR1 DFQATT, CDR2 SNEGSKA (reference sequence). The ends were cut back, 1 base at V and 0 bases at J, with 19 bases in the middle.

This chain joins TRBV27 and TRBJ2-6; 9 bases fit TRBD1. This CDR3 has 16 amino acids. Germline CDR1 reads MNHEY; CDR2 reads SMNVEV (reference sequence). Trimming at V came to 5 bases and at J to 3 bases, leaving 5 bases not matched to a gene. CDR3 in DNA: TGTGCCAGCAGTCGGACAGGGGTTAGTGGGGCCAACGTCCTGACTTTC. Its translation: CASSRTGVSGANVLTF.

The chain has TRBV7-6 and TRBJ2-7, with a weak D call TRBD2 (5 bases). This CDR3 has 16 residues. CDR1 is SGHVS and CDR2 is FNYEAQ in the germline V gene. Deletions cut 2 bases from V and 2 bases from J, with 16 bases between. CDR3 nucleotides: TGTGCCAGCAGCTTACGAGTGCTAGCTTCCCCCTACGAGCAGTACTTC. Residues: CASSLRVLASPYEQYF.

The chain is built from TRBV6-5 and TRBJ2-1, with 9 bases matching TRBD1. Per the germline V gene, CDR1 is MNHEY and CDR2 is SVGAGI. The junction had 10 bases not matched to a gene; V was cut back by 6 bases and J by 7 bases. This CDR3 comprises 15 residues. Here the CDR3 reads CASRDPGQGRNEQFF. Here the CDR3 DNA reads TGTGCCAGCAGGGACCCGGGACAGGGTAGGAATGAGCAGTTCTTC.

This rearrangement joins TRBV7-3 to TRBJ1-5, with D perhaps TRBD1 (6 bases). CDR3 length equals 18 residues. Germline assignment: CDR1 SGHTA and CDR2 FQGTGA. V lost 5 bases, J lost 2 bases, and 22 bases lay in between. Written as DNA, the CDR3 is TGTGCCAGCAGCCAATGGGATGCAAGGGGGTTATGCAATCAGCCCCAGCATTTT. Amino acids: CASSQWDARGLCNQPQHF. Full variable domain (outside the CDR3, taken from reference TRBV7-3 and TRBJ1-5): GAGVSQTPSNKVTEKGKYVELRCDPISGHTALYWYRQSLGQGPEFLIYFQGTGAADDSGLPNDRFFAVRPEGSVSTLKIQRTERGDSAVYLCASSQWDARGLCNQPQHFGDGTRLSIL.

The CDR3 DNA reads as TGTGCCAGCACCCGCGGCCGGAGCTCCTACAATGAGCAGTTCTTC. Translating it yields CASTRGRSSYNEQFF. The chain links TRBV9 to TRBJ2-1; D gene uncertain. CDR1 SGDLS and CDR2 YYNGEE come from the germline V gene. The V end lost 6 bases, the J end lost 0 bases, and 13 bases lay between the germline ends. CDR3 size: 15 residues.

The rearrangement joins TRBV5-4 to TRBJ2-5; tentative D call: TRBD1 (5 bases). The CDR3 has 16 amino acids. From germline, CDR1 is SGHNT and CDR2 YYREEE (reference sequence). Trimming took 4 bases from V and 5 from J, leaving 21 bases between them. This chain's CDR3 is CASSQGRGAFEETQYF. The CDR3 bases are TGTGCCAGCAGCCAAGGTCGTGGGGCATTTGAGGAGACCCAGTACTTC. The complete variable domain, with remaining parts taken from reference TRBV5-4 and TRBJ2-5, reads ETGVTQSPTHLIKTRGQQVTLRCSSQSGHNTVSWYQQALGQGPQFIFQYYREEENGRGNFPPRFSGLQFPNYSSELNVNALELDDSALYLCASSQGRGAFEETQYFGPGTRLLVL.

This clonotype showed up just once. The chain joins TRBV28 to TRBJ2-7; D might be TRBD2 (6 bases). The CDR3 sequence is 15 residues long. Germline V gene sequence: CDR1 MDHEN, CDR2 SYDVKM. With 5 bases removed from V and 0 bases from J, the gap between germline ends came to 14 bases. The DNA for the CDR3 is TGTGCCAGCAGTCCCTCCCGGGACTTCTCCTACGAGCAGTACTTC. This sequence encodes CASSPSRDFSYEQYF.

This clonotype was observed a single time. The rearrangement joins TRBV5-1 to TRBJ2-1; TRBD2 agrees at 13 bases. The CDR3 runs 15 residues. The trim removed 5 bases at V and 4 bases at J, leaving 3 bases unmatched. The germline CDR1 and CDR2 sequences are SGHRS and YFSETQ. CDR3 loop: CASSLTSGRYNEQFF. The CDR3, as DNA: TGCGCCAGCAGTTTGACTAGCGGGAGGTACAATGAGCAGTTCTTC.

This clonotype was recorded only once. The CDR3 loop is CASSFGSGSLTDTQYF. CDR3 coding DNA: TGTGCCAGCAGCTTCGGGTCAGGGAGCTTAACAGATACGCAGTATTTT. The V call is TRBV7-6, the J call TRBJ2-3, with D perhaps matching TRBD1 or TRBD2 (5 bases each). The germline V gene encodes CDR1 SGHVS and CDR2 FNYEAQ. The V end lost 3 bases, the J end lost 3 bases, and 16 bases lay between the germline ends. This CDR3 is 16 amino acids long.

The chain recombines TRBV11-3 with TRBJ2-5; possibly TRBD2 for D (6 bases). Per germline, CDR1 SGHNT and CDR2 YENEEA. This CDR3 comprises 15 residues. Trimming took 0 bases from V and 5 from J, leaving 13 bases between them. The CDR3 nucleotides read TGTGCCAGCAGCTTAGACGGGGAGGATGGGGAGACCCAGTACTTC. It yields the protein CASSLDGEDGETQYF.

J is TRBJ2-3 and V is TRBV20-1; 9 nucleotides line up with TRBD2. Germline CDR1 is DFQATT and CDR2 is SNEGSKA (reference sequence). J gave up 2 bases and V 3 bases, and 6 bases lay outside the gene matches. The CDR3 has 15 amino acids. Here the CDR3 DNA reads TGCAGTGCTAGCGGGGCTAGCGGGAACACAGATACGCAGTATTTT. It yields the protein CSASGASGNTDTQYF.

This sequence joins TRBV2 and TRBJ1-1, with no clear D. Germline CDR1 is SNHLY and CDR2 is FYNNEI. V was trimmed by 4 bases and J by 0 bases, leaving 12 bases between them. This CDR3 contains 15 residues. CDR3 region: CASSGIRTMNTEAFF. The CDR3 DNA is TGTGCCAGCAGTGGAATAAGAACCATGAACACTGAAGCTTTCTTT.

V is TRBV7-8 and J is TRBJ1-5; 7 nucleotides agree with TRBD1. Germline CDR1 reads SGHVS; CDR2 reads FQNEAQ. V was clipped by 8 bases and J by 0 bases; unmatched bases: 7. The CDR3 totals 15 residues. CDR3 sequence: CASGPGQASNQPQHF. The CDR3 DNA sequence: TGTGCCAGCGGTCCCGGACAGGCTAGCAATCAGCCCCAGCATTTT.

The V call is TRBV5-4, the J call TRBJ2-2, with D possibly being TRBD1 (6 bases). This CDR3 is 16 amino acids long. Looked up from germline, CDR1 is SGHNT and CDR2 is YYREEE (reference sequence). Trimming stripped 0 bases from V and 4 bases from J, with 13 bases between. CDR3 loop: CASSLAQGWATGELFF. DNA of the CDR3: TGTGCCAGCAGCTTGGCCCAGGGGTGGGCCACCGGGGAGCTGTTTTTT.

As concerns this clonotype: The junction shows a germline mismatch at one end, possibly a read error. CDR3 residues: CASSSEDRGNSEAFF. The DNA for the CDR3 is TGCGCCAGCAGCTCCGAAGACAGGGGGAACTCTGAAGCTTTCTTT. This chain joins TRBV5-1 and TRBJ1-1, with TRBD1 matching over 9 bases. CDR1 is SGHRS, CDR2 YFSETQ, per germline. This CDR3 is 15 amino acids long.

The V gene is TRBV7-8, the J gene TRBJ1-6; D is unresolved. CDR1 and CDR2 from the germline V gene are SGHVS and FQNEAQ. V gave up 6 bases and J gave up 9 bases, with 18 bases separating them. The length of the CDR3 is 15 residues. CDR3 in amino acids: CASSPLGVPGSPLHF. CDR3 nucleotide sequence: TGTGCCAGCAGTCCTCTGGGAGTGCCTGGTTCACCCCTCCACTTT.